These 23 T cell receptor beta chains were sequenced from one sample in a study of blood T cell repertoires in COVID-19. The table came from immunoSEQ multiplex PCR; TCRdb's copy has only in-frame clones and leaves some out. This table holds roughly 250,000 clones, around 92% found once. The material sequenced was peripheral blood. The receptors derive from a person under 35 with COVID-19, enrolled during active disease.

J is TRBJ2-3 and V is TRBV9; maybe TRBD1 (5 bases). This CDR3 region has 14 residues. Deletions cut 0 bases from V and 4 bases from J, with 9 bases between. CDR1 SGDLS and CDR2 YYNGEE come from the germline V gene. The CDR3 DNA follows: TGTGCCAGCAGCGTAGAGGGGCGGCCAGATACGCAGTATTTT. Translation: CASSVEGRPDTQYF. Combining the CDR3 with reference TRBV9 and TRBJ2-3 gives the whole variable domain DSGVTQTPKHLITATGQRVTLRCSPRSGDLSVYWYQQSLDQGLQFLIQYYNGEERAKGNILERFSAQQFPDLHSELNLSSLELGDSALYFCASSVEGRPDTQYFGPGTRLTVL.

This clone was counted a few times. V usage is TRBV19 and J usage is TRBJ1-5; a weak D match, TRBD1 (5 bases). Trimming took 4 bases from V and 4 from J, leaving 8 bases between them. The CDR3 sequence is 13 residues long. Germline V gene data show CDR1 as LNHDA and CDR2 as SQIVND (reference sequence). The CDR3 spells CASSTKGNQPQHF. As DNA, the CDR3 is TGTGCCAGTAGTACCAAGGGGAATCAGCCCCAGCATTTT. The entire variable domain, with the rest obtained from reference TRBV19 and TRBJ1-5, is as follows: DGGITQSPKYLFRKEGQNVTLSCEQNLNHDAMYWYRQDPGQGLRLIYYSQIVNDFQKGDIAEGYSVSREKKESFPLTVTSAQKNPTAFYLCASSTKGNQPQHFGDGTRLSIL.

The chain carries TRBV6-5 and TRBJ1-1; 9 bases align to TRBD1. Looked up from germline, CDR1 is MNHEY and CDR2 is SVGAGI. This CDR3 spans 14 amino acids. The trim removed 6 bases at V and 3 bases at J, leaving 5 bases unmatched. CDR3 sequence (DNA): TGTGCCAGCAGGGATGACAGGGGGGACACTGAAGCTTTCTTT. Translating gives CASRDDRGDTEAFF.

V gene TRBV6-2 or TRBV6-3 combines with J gene TRBJ1-1; D gene ambiguous. V was cut by 0 bases and J by 6 bases, with 11 bases left in between. The CDR3 totals 14 residues. CDR1 and CDR2 from the germline V gene are MNHEY and SVGEGT. CDR3 bases: TGTGCCAGCAGTTACTCGGAGGGTATGGCTGAAGCTTTCTTT. It translates to CASSYSEGMAEAFF.

The chain joins TRBV20-1 to TRBJ2-1, with 11 bases aligning to TRBD2. Losses at the gene ends were 3 bases for V and 7 bases for J; bases not matched to a gene: 17. Germline values: CDR1 DFQATT, CDR2 SNEGSKA (reference sequence). The CDR3 has 18 amino acids. CDR3 amino acids: CSASSVAGGPKGGNEQFF. CDR3 DNA sequence: TGCAGTGCTAGTAGTGTAGCGGGAGGGCCGAAGGGAGGGAATGAGCAGTTCTTC.

This clone has only one observation. The chain carries TRBV4-2 and TRBJ2-7; a weak D match, TRBD1 (5 bases). This CDR3 contains 13 residues. With 8 bases removed from V and 4 bases from J, the gap between germline ends came to 15 bases. Germline loops: CDR1 LGHNA, CDR2 YNFKEQ. CDR3 residues: CASGAIAGYEQYF. Here the CDR3 DNA reads TGTGCCAGCGGGGCCATCGCAGGATACGAGCAGTACTTC.

The rearrangement uses TRBV5-1 and TRBJ2-1; 7 bases map to TRBD1. Unmatched junction bases numbered 15, after V lost 6 bases and J lost 6 bases. Germline V gives CDR1 SGHRS, CDR2 YFSETQ. This CDR3 contains 16 residues. The CDR3 protein is CASNNEVGPGGNEQFF. As DNA, the CDR3 is TGCGCCAGCAACAATGAAGTCGGGCCAGGGGGCAATGAGCAGTTCTTC. The full variable domain, its missing parts supplied by reference TRBV5-1 and TRBJ2-1, is KAGVTQTPRYLIKTRGQQVTLSCSPISGHRSVSWYQQTPGQGLQFLFEYFSETQRNKGNFPGRFSGRQFSNSRSEMNVSTLELGDSALYLCASNNEVGPGGNEQFFGPGTRLTVL.

The CDR3: CASLLMGQGWYEQYF. The CDR3 nucleotides are TGTGCCAGTCTCCTCATGGGACAGGGTTGGTACGAGCAGTACTTC. The chain has TRBV6-5 and TRBJ2-7, with 9 bases that match TRBD1. Trimming took 9 bases from V and 4 from J; bases not matched to a gene: 13. The CDR3 consists of 15 residues. Per the germline V gene, CDR1 is MNHEY and CDR2 is SVGAGI.

The chain couples TRBV19 to TRBJ2-1; TRBD2 matches 8 bases. The trim removed 5 bases at V and 8 bases at J, leaving 8 bases unmatched. Looked up from germline, CDR1 is LNHDA and CDR2 is SQIVND (reference sequence). This CDR3 region has 14 residues. The CDR3 DNA reads as TGTGCCAGTAGTGCGACTAGCGTCGGGGATGAGCAGTTCTTC. This codes for CASSATSVGDEQFF.

This clone was detected only a few times. The chain joins TRBV3-1 (or the pseudogene TRBV3-2) to TRBJ2-2; 8 bases are a match to TRBD1. Germline assignment: CDR1 LGHDT and CDR2 YNNKEL (reference sequence). The ends lost 8 bases at V and 4 bases at J; junction bases unmatched: 6. The CDR3 is made up of 14 amino acids. The CDR3 DNA sequence: TGTGCCAGCCTCGGGACAGGTGGCACCGGGGAGCTGTTTTTT. It encodes CASLGTGGTGELFF.

V gene TRBV6-2 or TRBV6-3 combines with J gene TRBJ1-5; 8 bases line up with TRBD1. Germline V gene data show CDR1 as MNHEY and CDR2 as SVGEGT. Unmatched junction bases numbered 9, after V lost 2 bases and J lost 0 bases. The CDR3 contains 18 residues. CDR3 in amino acids: CASSYTQGQADSNQPQHF. The CDR3 DNA sequence: TGTGCCAGCAGTTACACCCAGGGACAGGCGGATAGCAATCAGCCCCAGCATTTT.

The rearrangement uses TRBV9 and TRBJ2-1; 8 bases agree with TRBD2. Germline loops: CDR1 SGDLS, CDR2 YYNGEE. This CDR3 comprises 17 residues. The J segment lost 4 bases and the V segment lost 3 bases, leaving 12 bases of the junction unmatched. The CDR3 reads CASSAGTSRPDYNEQFF. CDR3 sequence (DNA): TGTGCCAGCAGCGCCGGGACTAGTCGACCAGATTACAATGAGCAGTTCTTC.

This chain joins TRBV19 and TRBJ1-3; a possible D gene is TRBD1 (6 bases). The CDR3 extends over 17 amino acids. V was cut by 3 bases and J by 0 bases, with 15 bases left in between. CDR1 is LNHDA and CDR2 is SQIVND in the germline V gene (reference sequence). In DNA form, the CDR3 reads TGTGCCAGTAGTATTGATGGGACACGATACTCTGGAAACACCATATATTTT. It yields the protein CASSIDGTRYSGNTIYF.

This clone was detected only a few times. The rearrangement uses TRBV10-2 and TRBJ1-4; D call uncertain. The CDR3 is 15 amino acids. The germline V gene has CDR1 WSHSY and CDR2 SAAADI. Trimming left V 2 bases short and J 0 bases short, with 7 bases between. In nucleotides, the CDR3 is TGCGCCAGCAGTGAGAGCGCAGCAACTAATGAAAAACTGTTTTTT. Amino acids: CASSESAATNEKLFF.

As to this clone: The junction differs from germline at one of its ends, possibly a read error. The genes are TRBV19 and TRBJ2-1; TRBD2 might be the D (6 bases). The CDR3 contains 14 residues. Germline CDR1 reads LNHDA; CDR2 reads SQIVND (reference sequence). CDR3 sequence reads: CASSIGGVYNEQLF. In nucleotides, the CDR3 is TGTGCCAGTAGTATAGGCGGGGTTTACAATGAGCAGCTCTTC.

The chain carries TRBV29-1 and TRBJ1-1; 10 bases align to TRBD1. The CDR3 consists of 15 residues. The V and J ends lost 4 bases and 0 bases, in that order; junction bases with no gene match: 5. The germline CDR1 and CDR2 sequences are SQVTM and ANQGSEA. The CDR3, as DNA: TGCAGCGTTGCCCCGGGACAGGGGATGAACACTGAAGCTTTCTTT. Amino acid sequence: CSVAPGQGMNTEAFF.

This chain links TRBV6-5 with TRBJ1-1, with 9 positions matching TRBD1. V dropped 6 bases and J dropped 6; count of bases not matched to a gene: 11. In germline, CDR1 is MNHEY, CDR2 SVGAGI. This CDR3 has 15 residues. The CDR3 bases are TGTGCCAGCAGAAACCCCGGGACAGGGTCTGCTGAAGCTTTCTTT. Its protein is CASRNPGTGSAEAFF.

The chain recombines TRBV28 with TRBJ1-5; D gene unclear. Trimming shortened V by 2 bases and J by 0 bases, and 5 bases separated the two germline ends. Germline loops: CDR1 MDHEN, CDR2 SYDVKM. This CDR3 contains 14 residues. CDR3 in DNA: TGTGCCAGCAGTTTAGAGGTTAGCAATCAGCCCCAGCATTTT. This sequence encodes CASSLEVSNQPQHF.

This clone was observed once. V usage is TRBV20-1 and J usage is TRBJ2-1; TRBD2 is a possible D gene (6 bases). V lost 3 bases, J lost 0 bases, and 12 bases lay in between. CDR3 size: 15 residues. Germline CDR1 and CDR2: DFQATT and SNEGSKA (reference sequence). The CDR3 nucleotides are TGCAGTGCTAGTAGCGGCTATAGCTCCTACAATGAGCAGTTCTTC. It encodes CSASSGYSSYNEQFF.

The chain has TRBV10-3 and TRBJ1-5, with a weak D call TRBD1 (5 bases). This CDR3 spans 14 amino acids. With 6 bases removed from V and 2 bases from J, the gap between germline ends came to 11 bases. CDR1 and CDR2 from the germline V gene are ENHRY and SYGVKD. The CDR3 DNA follows: TGTGCCATCAGCCAGGGATTGGGCAATCAGCCCCAGCATTTT. Its translation is CAISQGLGNQPQHF.

The chain employs TRBV19 and TRBJ2-1; TRBD1 matches at 7 bases. Germline loops: CDR1 LNHDA, CDR2 SQIVND (reference sequence). J was trimmed by 4 bases and V by 3 bases; bases with no gene match: 3. The CDR3 contains 14 residues. The CDR3 DNA reads TGTGCCAGTAGTATCAGACAGGGATACAATGAGCAGTTCTTC. It is translated as CASSIRQGYNEQFF.

The chain employs TRBV30 and TRBJ1-6; TRBD1 aligns across 7 bases. After removal of 4 bases from V and 9 bases from J, the junction contained 9 bases not matched to a gene. Germline V gives CDR1 GTSNPN, CDR2 SVGIG (reference sequence). The CDR3 is 14 amino acids. The CDR3 sequence: CAWTGTGVGSPLHF. Written as DNA, the CDR3 is TGTGCCTGGACCGGTACAGGGGTTGGTTCACCCCTCCACTTT.

The chain has TRBV24-1 and TRBJ2-3; D unclear. The CDR3 contains 13 residues. Germline CDR1 KGHDR, CDR2 SFDVKD. Trimming removed 5 bases at V and 0 bases at J, with 5 bases between. DNA of the CDR3: TGTGCCACCAGTGGGGCTAGCACAGATACGCAGTATTTT. Residues: CATSGASTDTQYF.